What follows are 25 T cell receptor beta chains derived from one specimen sequenced in a study of shared clonotypes between healthy human individuals. The table came from immunoSEQ multiplex PCR; TCRdb's copy has only in-frame clones and leaves some out. This sample carries some 1.5 million clones, 96% of them seen once, and the ten largest clones take roughly 1.2%. The sequencing input was naive CD4+ T cells sorted from blood. Subset noted: CD45RA+ positively selected. The receptors come from a young man in good health.

The V gene is TRBV6-1, the J gene TRBJ2-1; D tentatively fits TRBD1 or TRBD2 (5 bases each). Trimming cost V 5 bases and J 0 bases, with 11 bases left between them. This CDR3 comprises 15 residues. Germline CDR1 reads MNHNS; CDR2 reads SASEGT. Here the CDR3 reads CASSRGFLSYNEQFF. The CDR3 bases are TGTGCCAGCAGTCGGGGCTTTCTCTCCTACAATGAGCAGTTCTTC.

The rearrangement joins TRBV7-2 to TRBJ2-7; D remains unclear. V lost 5 bases to trimming and J lost 5 bases, with 16 bases between them. The CDR3 is made up of 14 amino acids. CDR1 and CDR2 (germline): SGHTA, FQGNSA. The CDR3 sequence: CASSRLLSSDEQYF. DNA for the CDR3: TGTGCCAGCAGCCGTCTACTCAGTTCTGACGAGCAGTACTTC. Combining the CDR3 with reference TRBV7-2 and TRBJ2-7 gives the whole variable domain GAGVSQSPSNKVTEKGKDVELRCDPISGHTALYWYRQSLGQGLEFLIYFQGNSAPDKSGLPSDRFSAERTGGSVSTLTIQRTQQEDSAVYLCASSRLLSSDEQYFGPGTRLTVT.

V and J are TRBV10-3 and TRBJ1-2; tentative D call: TRBD1 (6 bases). From germline, CDR1 is ENHRY and CDR2 SYGVKD. Trimming shortened V by 2 bases and J by 5 bases, and 21 bases separated the two germline ends. The CDR3 runs to 17 residues. The CDR3 coding sequence is TGTGCCATCAGTGAGCTTAGCCGGACAGCCAGCGGGTATGGCTACACCTTC. It codes for CAISELSRTASGYGYTF.

This clone appeared a single time. This chain uses TRBV7-6 with TRBJ2-1; D is perhaps TRBD2 (5 bases). The CDR3 runs to 15 residues. From germline, CDR1 is SGHVS and CDR2 FNYEAQ. V lost 5 bases and J 2 bases, leaving 13 bases between the germline ends. CDR3 nucleotides: TGTGCCAGCAGCGCAAGCGGCCCTCCCTACAATGAGCAGTTCTTC. Translation gives CASSASGPPYNEQFF.

This clone appeared a single time. The chain has TRBV15 and TRBJ2-7; no definite D call. V lost 8 bases, J lost 1 base, and 12 bases lay in between. Germline CDR1 is LNHNV and CDR2 is YYDKDF (reference sequence). CDR3 size: 13 residues. CDR3 DNA sequence: TGTGCCACCGGCGGCCGTTCTTCCTACGAGCAGTACTTC. Translated, it gives CATGGRSSYEQYF.

The chain employs TRBV28 and TRBJ2-1, with 7 bases lining up with TRBD2. The germline V gene has CDR1 MDHEN and CDR2 SYDVKM. The CDR3 runs 18 residues. V lost 3 bases and J lost 12; bases outside the gene matches: 23. The CDR3 sequence is CASSFEGGLALRGAWQFF. In DNA form, the CDR3 reads TGTGCCAGCAGTTTCGAGGGAGGGCTAGCCCTCAGAGGGGCGTGGCAGTTCTTC. Using reference TRBV28 and TRBJ2-1 for the parts outside the CDR3, the full variable domain is DVKVTQSSRYLVKRTGEKVFLECVQDMDHENMFWYRQDPGLGLRLIYFSYDVKMKEKGDIPEGYSVSREKKERFSLILESASTNQTSMYLCASSFEGGLALRGAWQFFGPGTRLTVL.

This clone was counted a single time. The chain links TRBV9 to TRBJ2-1, with 15 bases lining up with TRBD2. Germline lookup yields CDR1 SGDLS and CDR2 YYNGEE. V gave up 3 bases and J gave up 0 bases; unmatched junction bases: 4. The CDR3 is made up of 18 amino acids. CDR3 protein: CASSAGLAGGSSYNEQFF. Here the CDR3 DNA reads TGTGCCAGCAGCGCCGGACTAGCGGGAGGGAGCTCCTACAATGAGCAGTTCTTC. Full variable domain (missing parts from reference TRBV9 and TRBJ2-1): DSGVTQTPKHLITATGQRVTLRCSPRSGDLSVYWYQQSLDQGLQFLIQYYNGEERAKGNILERFSAQQFPDLHSELNLSSLELGDSALYFCASSAGLAGGSSYNEQFFGPGTRLTVL.

The chain combines TRBV7-9 with TRBJ2-5; weak D call: TRBD2 (5 bases). This CDR3 contains 17 residues. The ends were cut back, 5 bases at V and 5 bases at J, with 24 bases in the middle. The V gene's germline CDR1 is SEHNR and CDR2 FQNEAQ (reference sequence). DNA of the CDR3: TGTGCCAGCAGCGATAGCCTACGAGGAGGAGTCCGCGAGACCCAGTACTTC. As protein: CASSDSLRGGVRETQYF.

This clone was observed a single time. This chain joins TRBV11-2 and TRBJ1-4, with TRBD1 identical over 7 bases. Germline V gene lookup returns CDR1 SGHAT and CDR2 FQNNGV. The CDR3 is made up of 18 amino acids. V lost 5 bases to trimming and J lost 7 bases; unmatched junction nucleotides: 19. The CDR3 spells CASSPSRRDSARVEKLFF. Here the CDR3 DNA reads TGTGCCAGCAGCCCATCTAGGCGGGACAGCGCGAGGGTTGAAAAACTGTTTTTT.

The CDR3 region is CASSPRTSGNYEQYF. The CDR3 coding sequence is TGTGCCAGCAGCCCCCGGACTAGCGGAAACTACGAGCAGTACTTC. V is TRBV9 and J is TRBJ2-7; 10 nucleotides match TRBD2. Per the germline V gene, CDR1 is SGDLS and CDR2 is YYNGEE. V was pared by 4 bases and J by 3 bases, with 7 bases of the junction left unmatched. The CDR3 consists of 15 residues.

The V and J genes are TRBV5-1 and TRBJ2-7, with D possibly TRBD2 on 5 matching bases. Germline-derived CDR1 and CDR2 are SGHRS and YFSETQ. This CDR3 comprises 15 residues. Trimming took off 0 bases at V and 1 base at J, with 11 bases between the two ends. As DNA, the CDR3 is TGCGCCAGCAGCTTGGCGGCTAGCAGATCCTACGAGCAGTACTTC. It encodes CASSLAASRSYEQYF.

The chain's CDR3 is CASSRDKNEKLFF. The CDR3 nucleotides read TGTGCCAGCTCACGGGACAAAAATGAAAAACTGTTTTTT. J is TRBJ1-4 and V is TRBV18, with D possibly matching TRBD1 (6 bases). The ends were cut back, 4 bases at V and 5 bases at J, with 8 bases in the middle. The CDR3 runs to 13 residues. Per the germline V gene, CDR1 is KGHSH and CDR2 is LQKENI. The whole variable domain, filled in from reference TRBV18 and TRBJ1-4, reads NAGVMQNPRHLVRRRGQEARLRCSPMKGHSHVYWYRQLPEEGLKFMVYLQKENIIDESGMPKERFSAEFPKEGPSILRIQQVVRGDSAAYFCASSRDKNEKLFFGSGTQLSVL.

Concerning this clone itself: Other nucleotide sequences in the sample specify the same CDR3. V is TRBV5-4 and J is TRBJ2-7; D is uncertain. Looked up from germline, CDR1 is SGHNT and CDR2 is YYREEE (reference sequence). This CDR3 has 14 residues. Trimming took 0 bases from V and 0 from J, leaving 7 bases between them. The CDR3 reads CASSLEVSSYEQYF. Here the CDR3 DNA reads TGTGCCAGCAGCTTGGAGGTGAGCTCCTACGAGCAGTACTTC.

The J gene is TRBJ2-3, the V gene TRBV2, with 14 positions matching TRBD2. The V and J ends lost 4 bases and 6 bases, in that order; junction bases with no gene match: 0. Germline V gene sequence: CDR1 SNHLY, CDR2 FYNNEI. This CDR3 spans 14 amino acids. The CDR3 loop is CASSGTSGRDTQYF. The CDR3 bases are TGTGCCAGCAGTGGGACTAGCGGGAGGGATACGCAGTATTTT.

The chain recombines TRBV12-5 with TRBJ2-2; unclear D gene. The CDR3 sequence is 11 residues long. V lost 3 bases, J lost 8 bases, and 4 bases lay in between. The germline V gene has CDR1 LGHNT and CDR2 FRNRAP. This chain's CDR3 is CASGFGGELFF. The CDR3 bases are TGTGCTAGTGGTTTTGGGGGGGAGCTGTTTTTT. The entire variable domain, with the rest obtained from reference TRBV12-5 and TRBJ2-2, is as follows: DARVTQTPRHKVTEMGQEVTMRCQPILGHNTVFWYRQTMMQGLELLAYFRNRAPLDDSGMPKDRFSAEMPDATLATLKIQPSEPRDSAVYFCASGFGGELFFGEGSRLTVL.

The chain links TRBV5-1 to TRBJ2-1, with D perhaps TRBD2 (6 bases). This CDR3 is 15 amino acids long. V gave up 2 bases and J gave up 3 bases, with 12 bases separating them. Looked up from germline, CDR1 is SGHRS and CDR2 is YFSETQ. CDR3 residues: CASSFGGSGYNEQFF. CDR3 nucleotide sequence: TGCGCCAGCAGCTTTGGGGGGAGTGGCTACAATGAGCAGTTCTTC.

The V and J genes are TRBV5-8 and TRBJ1-5; tentative D call: TRBD1 (5 bases). Per the germline V gene, CDR1 is SGHTS and CDR2 is YDEGEE. CDR3 length: 15 residues. V was cut by 4 bases and J by 4 bases, with 15 bases left in between. CDR3 bases: TGTGCCAGCAGCGTAGGGACGGGGTCAAATCAGCCCCAGCATTTT. Protein sequence: CASSVGTGSNQPQHF.

The chain employs TRBV11-2 and TRBJ2-1; no reliable D call. Deletions cut 4 bases from V and 4 bases from J, with 8 bases between. The CDR3 loop spans 13 amino acids. Germline CDR1 and CDR2: SGHAT and FQNNGV. The CDR3 region has the DNA TGTGCCAGCAGCTCCTCCTATTACAATGAGCAGTTCTTC. This encodes CASSSSYYNEQFF. The full variable domain, with the rest looked up from reference TRBV11-2 and TRBJ2-1, is EAGVAQSPRYKIIEKRQSVAFWCNPISGHATLYWYQQILGQGPKLLIQFQNNGVVDDSQLPKDRFSAERLKGVDSTLKIQPAKLEDSAVYLCASSSSYYNEQFFGPGTRLTVL.

The chain carries TRBV2 and TRBJ1-1; D unresolved. The CDR3 covers 13 residues. V dropped 7 bases and J dropped 1 base, with 10 bases sitting between them. CDR1 is SNHLY and CDR2 is FYNNEI in the germline V gene. This CDR3 is CASNLLGNTEAFF. CDR3 DNA: TGTGCCAGCAACCTGTTGGGGAACACTGAAGCTTTCTTT. Filled out from reference TRBV2 and TRBJ1-1, the complete variable domain reads EPEVTQTPSHQVTQMGQEVILRCVPISNHLYFYWYRQILGQKVEFLVSFYNNEISEKSEIFDDQFSVERPDGSNFTLKIRSTKLEDSAMYFCASNLLGNTEAFFGQGTRLTVV.

This chain connects TRBV6-5 to TRBJ2-1; the match to TRBD1 covers 10 bases. After removal of 11 bases from V and 4 bases from J, the junction contained 8 bases not matched to a gene. The CDR3 totals 14 residues. Germline V gene data show CDR1 as MNHEY and CDR2 as SVGAGI. CDR3: CASSGDRGYNEQFF. In DNA form, the CDR3 reads TGTGCCTCGAGCGGGGACAGGGGTTACAATGAGCAGTTCTTC.

A remark on this clone: The sample holds other DNA sequences that translate to the same CDR3. The chain is built from TRBV5-1 and TRBJ2-3, with D perhaps given as TRBD1 or TRBD2 (5 bases each). The CDR3 has 14 amino acids. V lost 3 bases and J 0 bases, leaving 8 bases between the germline ends. From germline, CDR1 is SGHRS and CDR2 YFSETQ. The CDR3 sequence is CASSSGPSTDTQYF. The CDR3 nucleotides read TGCGCCAGCAGCTCGGGACCAAGCACAGATACGCAGTATTTT.

V is TRBV5-4 and J is TRBJ2-1; 11 bases are a match to TRBD2. Germline trimming cut 3 bases from V and 3 bases from J; bases unmatched to any gene: 17. There are 20 residues in the CDR3. Germline V lookup: CDR1 SGHNT, CDR2 YYREEE (reference sequence). In DNA, the CDR3 is TGTGCCAGCAGCTGGGGGCGGCTAGCGGGAGGTCAGGGCCACTACAATGAGCAGTTCTTC. Residues: CASSWGRLAGGQGHYNEQFF.

This rearrangement joins TRBV6-6 to TRBJ2-3, with a tentative D call TRBD2 (5 bases). The CDR3 is 14 residues long. Germline CDR1 MNHNY, CDR2 SVGAGI (reference sequence). V lost 3 bases, J lost 4 bases, and 11 bases lay in between. The CDR3 sequence: CASSYKRVPDTQYF. CDR3 nucleotide sequence: TGTGCCAGCAGTTATAAGAGGGTTCCAGATACGCAGTATTTT.

The chain has TRBV6-6 and TRBJ1-4; D uncertain. With 4 bases removed from V and 8 bases from J, the gap between germline ends came to 14 bases. The germline V gene has CDR1 MNHNY and CDR2 SVGAGI (reference sequence). This CDR3 is 14 amino acids long. CDR3 protein: CASSFSGIAEKLFF. The CDR3 nucleotides are TGTGCCAGCAGTTTTTCGGGGATTGCGGAAAAACTGTTTTTT.

The chain recombines TRBV7-8 with TRBJ2-7; D possibly corresponds to TRBD1 (6 bases). Trimming took 5 bases from V and 5 from J, leaving 22 bases between them. Per the germline V gene, CDR1 is SGHVS and CDR2 is FQNEAQ. The CDR3 length is 16 residues. CDR3 DNA sequence: TGTGCCAGCAGCCCCACCTCCGGGATCCGGGACAACGAGCAGTACTTC. It is translated as CASSPTSGIRDNEQYF.